This T cell receptor beta chain derives from a study of blood T cell repertoires in COVID-19. The data were produced by immunoSEQ multiplex PCR, yet TCRdb's version contains in-frame clones alone and is incomplete. The table has 150,000 to 200,000 clones, 87% seen once. V gave up 2 bases and J gave up 1 base, with 9 bases separating them. Looked up from germline, CDR1 is MDHEN and CDR2 is SYDVKM. The CDR3 is made up of 15 amino acids. The chain links TRBV28 to TRBJ1-5, with a possible D match to TRBD1 (5 bases). The sequence came from a woman in her seventies with COVID-19, enrolled during active disease. The sample comprised peripheral blood. CDR3 in amino acids: CASSLLGASNQPQHF. The CDR3, as DNA: TGTGCCAGCAGTTTACTAGGGGCCAGCAATCAGCCCCAGCATTTT.